These 14 T cell receptor beta chains were sequenced from one sample in a study of beta chain features in type 1 diabetes. Since all of the isolated RNA was reverse transcribed, expressed TCRB transcripts were what got sequenced. Profiled with immunoSEQ multiplex PCR; TCRdb holds only in-frame clones, not every one. Found here are approximately 380,000 clones, more than 12% of them singletons; the top ten hold about 0.019%. Material: naive CD4+ T cells from blood. These receptors originate from a woman aged 18-35 years in good health.

This clone was seen a handful of times. The rearrangement links TRBV6-4 to TRBJ2-7; TRBD2 matches at 9 bases. The ends lost 6 bases at V and 2 bases at J; junction bases unmatched: 5. The CDR3 is 14 amino acids. Germline V gene data show CDR1 as MRHNA and CDR2 as SNTAGT. Written as DNA, the CDR3 is TGTGCCAGCAGCGGACTAGCGCACACCTACGAGCAGTACTTC. It is translated as CASSGLAHTYEQYF.

The chain has TRBV5-4 and TRBJ2-5, with D possibly being TRBD1 (5 bases). The germline V gene has CDR1 SGHNT and CDR2 YYREEE (reference sequence). The CDR3 totals 15 residues. V was clipped by 0 bases and J by 2 bases, with 11 bases between them. Here the CDR3 reads CASSLAPGPQETQYF. In DNA form, the CDR3 reads TGTGCCAGCAGCTTGGCGCCAGGGCCACAAGAGACCCAGTACTTC.

The chain couples TRBV7-3 to TRBJ2-7; TRBD1 matches 9 bases. V trimming: 4 bases; J trimming: 4 bases; junction bases outside the gene matches: 5. CDR3 length equals 14 residues. Germline V gene lookup returns CDR1 SGHTA and CDR2 FQGTGA. Here the CDR3 reads CASSSGTGRYEQYF. The CDR3 DNA reads as TGTGCCAGCAGCTCCGGGACAGGGAGGTACGAGCAGTACTTC.

V is TRBV5-6 and J is TRBJ1-1, with D perhaps TRBD1 (6 bases). Germline V gene lookup returns CDR1 SGHDT and CDR2 YYEEEE. Trimming pared 1 base from V and 3 bases from J, leaving 22 bases between. There are 18 residues in the CDR3. CDR3 residues: CASSLLLRGRGRHTEAFF. The CDR3 nucleotides are TGTGCCAGCAGCTTGCTATTAAGGGGCAGGGGACGGCACACTGAAGCTTTCTTT.

The chain has TRBV30 and TRBJ2-7, with 7 bases fitting TRBD1. Per the germline V gene, CDR1 is GTSNPN and CDR2 is SVGIG (reference sequence). This CDR3 has 14 residues. The V and J ends lost 3 bases and 4 bases, in that order; junction bases with no gene match: 9. CDR3 amino acids: CAWRTGLVSYEQYF. Written as DNA, the CDR3 is TGTGCCTGGAGGACAGGGTTAGTCTCGTACGAGCAGTACTTC.

This clone was picked up a small number of times. This sequence joins TRBV19 and TRBJ2-1, with 12 bases matching TRBD2. The germline gives CDR1 LNHDA, CDR2 SQIVND (reference sequence). This CDR3 region has 15 residues. V lost 5 bases to trimming and J lost 10 bases; unmatched junction nucleotides: 9. The DNA for the CDR3 is TGTGCCAGTAGTCTCGGGACTAGCGGGCTAAGGGAGCAGTTCTTC. It codes for CASSLGTSGLREQFF.

The V call is TRBV7-2, the J call TRBJ2-1, with 10 bases identical to TRBD1. The CDR3 length is 14 residues. Losses at the gene ends were 4 bases for V and 9 bases for J; bases not matched to a gene: 6. Germline V gives CDR1 SGHTA, CDR2 FQGNSA. CDR3 region: CASSYRDRGTEQFF. The DNA of the CDR3 is TGTGCCAGCAGCTACCGGGACAGGGGAACTGAGCAGTTCTTC. Variable domain in full (rest from reference TRBV7-2 and TRBJ2-1): GAGVSQSPSNKVTEKGKDVELRCDPISGHTALYWYRQSLGQGLEFLIYFQGNSAPDKSGLPSDRFSAERTGGSVSTLTIQRTQQEDSAVYLCASSYRDRGTEQFFGPGTRLTVL.

DNA of the CDR3: TGCAGCGTTGAGGGGGGACAGGTACTCAATGAGCAGTTCTTC. Residues: CSVEGGQVLNEQFF. This chain links TRBV29-1 with TRBJ2-1; 8 bases are shared with TRBD1. V gave up 3 bases and J gave up 6 bases; unmatched junction bases: 7. CDR1 is SQVTM and CDR2 is ANQGSEA in the germline V gene. The CDR3 contains 14 residues.

The gene calls are TRBV4-1 and TRBJ2-5; no definite D call. CDR3 length: 10 residues. Germline-derived CDR1 and CDR2 are MGHRA and YSYEKL. Trimming pared 2 bases from V and 12 bases from J, leaving 7 bases between. CDR3 protein: CASSQPREYF. The CDR3 coding sequence is TGCGCCAGCAGCCAACCTCGAGAGTACTTC.

This sequence joins TRBV11-2 and TRBJ1-2, with 7 bases that match TRBD1. V lost 6 bases, J lost 3 bases, and 10 bases stayed unmatched. Germline CDR1 SGHAT, CDR2 FQNNGV. The CDR3 contains 15 residues. CDR3 protein: CASRHLQGWDYGYTF. As DNA, the CDR3 is TGTGCCAGCAGACATTTACAGGGGTGGGACTATGGCTACACCTTC.

This clone was detected a few times. J is TRBJ2-6 and V is TRBV5-1; the D gene is possibly TRBD2 (5 bases). Trimming left V 4 bases short and J 1 base short, with 9 bases between. CDR1 and CDR2 (germline): SGHRS, YFSETQ. This CDR3 comprises 15 residues. The CDR3 protein is CASSSGVSGANVLTF. CDR3 coding DNA: TGCGCCAGCAGCAGCGGAGTATCTGGGGCCAACGTCCTGACTTTC.

Only a few counts were recorded for this clone. This sequence joins TRBV30 and TRBJ2-3; D gene uncertain. From germline, CDR1 is GTSNPN and CDR2 SVGIG (reference sequence). V lost 0 bases, J lost 7 bases, and 8 bases lay in between. CDR3 size: 12 residues. In nucleotides, the CDR3 is TGTGCCTGGAGTGTGGGCAGGTATACGCAGTATTTT. As protein: CAWSVGRYTQYF.

This clone was counted only a few times. This chain connects TRBV30 to TRBJ1-2; 8 positions agree with TRBD1. Germline loops: CDR1 GTSNPN, CDR2 SVGIG (reference sequence). Losses at the gene ends were 2 bases for V and 4 bases for J; bases not matched to a gene: 9. This CDR3 has 15 residues. The CDR3 nucleotides read TGTGCCTGGAGTCGTCAGACAGGGGAGAGCTATGGCTACACCTTC. It encodes CAWSRQTGESYGYTF.

The chain recombines TRBV18 with TRBJ1-5, with TRBD1 identical over 10 bases. Germline assignment: CDR1 KGHSH and CDR2 LQKENI. Trimming at V came to 4 bases and at J to 10 bases, leaving 10 bases not matched to a gene. The CDR3 extends over 15 amino acids. The chain's CDR3 is CASSRAGTGDHPQHF. DNA for the CDR3: TGTGCCAGCTCACGAGCCGGGACAGGGGACCATCCCCAGCATTTT.